The 11 T cell receptor beta chains below come from one sample, sequenced in a study of cytotoxic CD8 clonotypes in ibrutinib-treated CLL. Profiled with immunoSEQ multiplex PCR; TCRdb holds only in-frame clones, not every one. The table lists approximately 50,000 clones, about 72% of them singletons, with around two fifths in the top ten. The specimen comprised PBMCs, sampled after 12 months of ibrutinib treatment. The receptor set was obtained from a human donor with chronic lymphocytic leukemia.

The gene calls are TRBV5-4 and TRBJ2-7, with TRBD1 matching 7 bases. The V gene's germline CDR1 is SGHNT and CDR2 YYREEE (reference sequence). Unmatched junction bases numbered 5, after V lost 0 bases and J lost 2 bases. CDR3 length: 15 residues. This CDR3 reads CASSLGGTGAYEQYF. CDR3 DNA sequence: TGTGCCAGCAGCTTGGGCGGAACAGGGGCCTACGAGCAGTACTTC.

V is TRBV11-2 and J is TRBJ2-7, with TRBD1 as a possible D gene (5 bases). Germline-derived CDR1 and CDR2 are SGHAT and FQNNGV. V was cut by 6 bases and J by 2 bases, with 11 bases left in between. The CDR3 covers 13 residues. The CDR3 loop reads CASRLDSTYEQYF. The DNA for the CDR3 is TGTGCCAGCAGGCTAGACAGCACCTACGAGCAGTACTTC. Using reference TRBV11-2 and TRBJ2-7 for the parts outside the CDR3, the full variable domain is EAGVAQSPRYKIIEKRQSVAFWCNPISGHATLYWYQQILGQGPKLLIQFQNNGVVDDSQLPKDRFSAERLKGVDSTLKIQPAKLEDSAVYLCASRLDSTYEQYFGPGTRLTVT.

The chain recombines TRBV7-2 with TRBJ2-3; D is perhaps TRBD2 (6 bases). This CDR3 is 15 amino acids long. The germline CDR1 and CDR2 sequences are SGHTA and FQGNSA. Between the trimmed V and J ends, which lost 1 base and 4 bases, there was a span of 12 bases. CDR3 loop: CASSLGFGGPDTQYF. CDR3 DNA: TGTGCCAGCAGCTTAGGCTTCGGGGGTCCAGATACGCAGTATTTT.

This clone has only a few counts. V and J are TRBV5-1 and TRBJ2-3; TRBD1 is a possible D gene (6 bases). In germline, CDR1 is SGHRS, CDR2 YFSETQ. The length of the CDR3 is 18 residues. Trimming removed 0 bases at V and 1 base at J, with 18 bases between. The CDR3 sequence is CASSLVIFGQTRTDTQYF. The CDR3 coding sequence is TGCGCCAGCAGCTTGGTAATTTTCGGACAGACGCGCACAGATACGCAGTATTTT.

The rearrangement links TRBV7-2 to TRBJ2-5; 9 nucleotides align to TRBD1. This CDR3 comprises 15 residues. Trimming at V came to 1 base and at J to 4 bases, leaving 4 bases not matched to a gene. CDR1 and CDR2 (germline): SGHTA, FQGNSA. The CDR3 here is CASSLVPTGGETQYF. Here the CDR3 DNA reads TGTGCCAGCAGCTTAGTCCCGACAGGGGGAGAGACCCAGTACTTC.

The genes are TRBV28 and TRBJ2-7; 9 bases are shared with TRBD1. Germline assignment: CDR1 MDHEN and CDR2 SYDVKM. The CDR3 covers 13 residues. Losses at the gene ends were 5 bases for V and 4 bases for J; bases not matched to a gene: 3. CDR3 sequence reads: CASSAGQGYEQYF. CDR3 nucleotide sequence: TGTGCCAGCAGTGCGGGACAGGGATACGAGCAGTACTTC. The full variable domain, with the rest looked up from reference TRBV28 and TRBJ2-7, is DVKVTQSSRYLVKRTGEKVFLECVQDMDHENMFWYRQDPGLGLRLIYFSYDVKMKEKGDIPEGYSVSREKKERFSLILESASTNQTSMYLCASSAGQGYEQYFGPGTRLTVT.

The chain links TRBV10-1 to TRBJ2-5; a possible D gene is TRBD2 (5 bases). The V gene lost 0 bases and the J gene lost 5 bases, with 13 bases spanning the gap. Per germline, CDR1 WNHNN and CDR2 SYGVQD (reference sequence). The CDR3 covers 15 residues. The CDR3 loop reads CASSESSDRLETQYF. CDR3 bases: TGCGCCAGCAGTGAGTCTAGCGACCGTCTGGAGACCCAGTACTTC.

A few counts support this clone. The chain uses TRBV2 and TRBJ1-4; 9 nucleotides match TRBD1. The V segment lost 4 bases and the J segment 4 bases; nucleotides outside the gene matches: 4. The germline CDR1 and CDR2 sequences are SNHLY and FYNNEI. This CDR3 is 15 amino acids long. This CDR3 reads CASSGQGGRNEKLFF. CDR3 bases: TGTGCCAGCAGTGGACAGGGGGGCCGTAATGAAAAACTGTTTTTT.

This chain links TRBV19 with TRBJ1-5, with D tentatively TRBD1 (5 bases). This CDR3 spans 16 amino acids. Trimming took 7 bases from V and 1 from J, leaving 17 bases between them. Per germline, CDR1 LNHDA and CDR2 SQIVND (reference sequence). In nucleotides, the CDR3 is TGTGCCAGTACCAGATCGGGGGTTTCAAGCAATCAGCCCCAGCATTTT. This codes for CASTRSGVSSNQPQHF.

This chain joins TRBV30 and TRBJ2-7; 12 nucleotides line up with TRBD1. The CDR3 is made up of 17 amino acids. Germline CDR1 is GTSNPN and CDR2 is SVGIG (reference sequence). With V trimmed by 0 bases and J by 5 bases, 11 bases remained unmatched. The CDR3 DNA is TGTGCCTGGAGTGTACTCTCTTTGGGACAGGGGGCAGACGAGCAGTACTTC. It encodes CAWSVLSLGQGADEQYF.

The CDR3 sequence is CAISQGNTEAFF. In nucleotides, the CDR3 is TGTGCCATCAGCCAGGGGAACACTGAAGCTTTCTTT. V usage is TRBV10-3 and J usage is TRBJ1-1, with D possibly being TRBD1 (5 bases). CDR1 ENHRY and CDR2 SYGVKD come from the germline V gene. The germline V and J ends were trimmed by 6 bases and 1 base, with 6 bases remaining between them. This CDR3 region has 12 residues.